One and the same sample provided the 21 T cell receptor beta chains below, sequenced in a study of cytomegalovirus exposure and HLA in healthy donors. Amplification used 60 Vbeta primers and 13 Jbeta primers. TCRdb keeps only in-frame clones here, not all; method: immunoSEQ multiplex PCR. This repertoire shows fewer than 200,000 clones, 75% to 85% found once; its top ten account for less than 9%. Sequenced: PBMCs. The origin of the receptors is a male donor in good health and CMV-seropositive.

CDR3 sequence (DNA): TGTGCCAGCACTCGGGGGGGGACCAATGAGCAGTTCTTC. Residues: CASTRGGTNEQFF. This sequence joins TRBV2 and TRBJ2-1, with TRBD2 matching over 8 bases. The CDR3 spans 13 residues. V dropped 7 bases and J dropped 6; count of bases not matched to a gene: 5. Germline V gene data show CDR1 as SNHLY and CDR2 as FYNNEI.

A few counts support this clone. The chain couples TRBV2 to TRBJ2-1; D perhaps matches TRBD2 (6 bases). This CDR3 spans 16 amino acids. Germline CDR1 and CDR2: SNHLY and FYNNEI. V lost 9 bases and J 0 bases, leaving 18 bases between the germline ends. The CDR3 loop is CASLTGLYGSYNEQFF. For the CDR3, the DNA is TGTGCCAGTCTCACGGGACTCTACGGCTCCTACAATGAGCAGTTCTTC.

This clone was recorded a few times. The genes are TRBV11-2 and TRBJ2-7; TRBD2 is a possible D gene (6 bases). The CDR3 extends over 16 amino acids. V was trimmed by 1 base and J by 2 bases, leaving 15 bases between them. Germline CDR1 and CDR2: SGHAT and FQNNGV. The CDR3 spells CASSLAAGMAAYEQYF. In DNA form, the CDR3 reads TGTGCCAGCAGCTTAGCGGCGGGGATGGCCGCCTACGAGCAGTACTTC.

This chain uses TRBV7-3 with TRBJ2-1; 8 bases agree with TRBD2. Germline assignment: CDR1 SGHTA and CDR2 FQGTGA. With 6 bases clipped from V and 6 bases from J, the junction kept 7 bases outside the gene matches. This CDR3 region has 14 residues. This CDR3 is CASSYGGAFNEQFF. The CDR3 DNA sequence: TGTGCCAGCAGTTACGGGGGGGCCTTCAATGAGCAGTTCTTC.

This clone was seen a few times. The chain recombines TRBV27 with TRBJ2-1; 11 bases align to TRBD2. V trimming: 5 bases; J trimming: 4 bases; junction bases outside the gene matches: 4. This CDR3 is built from 15 residues. Per germline, CDR1 MNHEY and CDR2 SMNVEV (reference sequence). CDR3 residues: CASSVGTSGYNEQFF. The CDR3 DNA reads as TGTGCCAGCAGTGTAGGGACTAGCGGATACAATGAGCAGTTCTTC.

The chain is built from TRBV11-1 and TRBJ2-7, with a possible D match to TRBD1 (6 bases). Trimming removed 1 base at V and 2 bases at J, with 24 bases between. The CDR3 is 19 residues long. CDR1 SGHAT and CDR2 FQDESV come from the germline V gene (reference sequence). The CDR3 nucleotides are TGTGCCAGCAGCTTAGGATTCCCCACCGGCAGGGGCTTTACCTACGAGCAGTACTTC. Its protein is CASSLGFPTGRGFTYEQYF.

The CDR3 reads CAWWLQWGDRRKTYEQYF. CDR3 DNA sequence: TGTGCCTGGTGGTTACAGTGGGGCGACAGAAGGAAAACCTACGAGCAGTACTTC. The chain employs TRBV30 and TRBJ2-7; tentatively, D is TRBD1 (5 bases). Germline assignment: CDR1 GTSNPN and CDR2 SVGIG (reference sequence). V lost 5 bases and J 2 bases, leaving 28 bases between the germline ends. The CDR3 has 18 amino acids.

V usage is TRBV11-2 and J usage is TRBJ2-7; maybe TRBD1 (6 bases). Trimming removed 5 bases at V and 4 bases at J, with 15 bases between. The CDR3 extends over 14 amino acids. Germline V CDR1 and CDR2: SGHAT, FQNNGV. CDR3 loop: CASSLDGTMYEQYF. The CDR3 coding sequence is TGTGCCAGCAGCCTGGACGGGACAATGTACGAGCAGTACTTC.

This clone was seen more than once but under ten times. The chain has TRBV5-4 and TRBJ1-1, with 7 bases aligning to TRBD1. The CDR3 extends over 14 amino acids. Germline V gene data show CDR1 as SGHNT and CDR2 as YYREEE (reference sequence). V shed 1 base and J 3 bases; nucleotides not matched to a gene: 3. The CDR3 is CASSLKGGYTEAFF. The CDR3 DNA reads TGTGCCAGCAGCTTGAAAGGGGGCTACACTGAAGCTTTCTTT.

The chain couples TRBV4-3 to TRBJ2-2; perhaps TRBD2 as D (6 bases). The V and J ends lost 0 bases and 4 bases respectively, with 15 bases between them. The CDR3 is 17 residues long. CDR1 and CDR2 from the germline V gene are LGHNA and YSLEER. CDR3 loop: CASSQEWRGTRTGELFF. CDR3 nucleotides: TGCGCCAGCAGCCAAGAATGGAGGGGAACGCGCACCGGGGAGCTGTTTTTT.

The chain carries TRBV14 and TRBJ2-2, with 7 positions matching TRBD1. The J segment lost 9 bases and the V segment lost 5 bases, leaving 9 bases of the junction unmatched. This CDR3 comprises 14 residues. CDR1 and CDR2 (germline): SGHDN, FVKESK. The CDR3 is CASSTTTGLRELFF. CDR3 sequence (DNA): TGTGCCAGCAGCACCACGACAGGGTTGCGGGAGCTGTTTTTT.

This clone was found once. The chain links TRBV29-1 to TRBJ1-2; TRBD1 aligns across 8 bases. V dropped 5 bases and J dropped 9; count of bases not matched to a gene: 5. The CDR3 totals 11 residues. Germline V gene lookup returns CDR1 SQVTM and CDR2 ANQGSEA. The CDR3 is CSVRTGQSYTF. Here the CDR3 DNA reads TGCAGCGTTAGGACAGGGCAGAGCTACACCTTC.

The chain carries TRBV19 and TRBJ1-1; D gene ambiguous. Per the germline V gene, CDR1 is LNHDA and CDR2 is SQIVND (reference sequence). The CDR3 loop spans 16 amino acids. The V end lost 9 bases, the J end lost 3 bases, and 23 bases lay between the germline ends. CDR3 in amino acids: CASSEGGWFGDTEAFF. The CDR3, as DNA: TGTGCCAGCAGTGAGGGAGGGTGGTTTGGGGACACTGAAGCTTTCTTT.

The chain uses TRBV7-9 and TRBJ2-3, with 7 nucleotides matching TRBD2. Germline trimming cut 4 bases from V and 0 bases from J; bases unmatched to any gene: 10. The germline CDR1 and CDR2 sequences are SEHNR and FQNEAQ (reference sequence). The CDR3 covers 17 residues. The CDR3 region has the DNA TGTGCCAGCAGCTCCTATGGGACTACGCCTAGCACAGATACGCAGTATTTT. Its translation is CASSSYGTTPSTDTQYF.

This chain links TRBV5-6 with TRBJ2-7; TRBD2 matches at 13 bases. CDR3 length: 15 residues. J gave up 5 bases and V 4 bases, and 6 bases lay outside the gene matches. Germline CDR1 and CDR2: SGHDT and YYEEEE. The CDR3 DNA reads as TGTGCCAGCAGCATGGGACTAGCGGGGATACACGAGCAGTACTTC. It codes for CASSMGLAGIHEQYF.

The chain is built from TRBV9 and TRBJ2-3; TRBD2 matches at 7 bases. Trimming took 3 bases from V and 3 from J; bases not matched to a gene: 10. Germline V gives CDR1 SGDLS, CDR2 YYNGEE. The CDR3 extends over 16 amino acids. CDR3: CASSAPSGGGTDTQYF. In DNA, the CDR3 is TGTGCCAGCAGCGCCCCCTCGGGGGGAGGTACAGATACGCAGTATTTT.

This clone showed up just a few times. The chain joins TRBV13 to TRBJ1-1; D call uncertain. This CDR3 region has 13 residues. Germline V gives CDR1 PRHDT, CDR2 FYEKMQ (reference sequence). V was pared by 4 bases and J by 2 bases, with 8 bases between. In nucleotides, the CDR3 is TGTGCCAGCAGCTCCTCGACTAACACTGAAGCTTTCTTT. This codes for CASSSSTNTEAFF.

CDR3 in DNA: TGTGCCAGCAGCCGGACAGGGGGCACTGAAGCTTTCTTT. Encoded protein: CASSRTGGTEAFF. The chain links TRBV7-6 to TRBJ1-1; 10 bases agree with TRBD1. The ends lost 5 bases at V and 4 bases at J; junction bases unmatched: 1. This CDR3 is 13 amino acids long. Germline V gene data show CDR1 as SGHVS and CDR2 as FNYEAQ.

The gene calls are TRBV2 and TRBJ2-5, with D perhaps TRBD2 (5 bases). V dropped 6 bases and J dropped 0 bases, with 5 bases sitting between them. Germline V gives CDR1 SNHLY, CDR2 FYNNEI. The CDR3 extends over 12 amino acids. In DNA form, the CDR3 reads TGTGCCAGCAGGGGAGACCAAGAGACCCAGTACTTC. Encoded protein: CASRGDQETQYF.

The rearrangement joins TRBV5-8 to TRBJ2-2, with D possibly being TRBD1 (7 bases). Germline values: CDR1 SGHTS, CDR2 YDEGEE. Trimming cost V 0 bases and J 6 bases, with 18 bases left between them. The CDR3 length is 17 residues. The CDR3 DNA is TGTGCCAGCAGCTTGGGCCTACAGGGGAGGATCGCCGGGGAGCTGTTTTTT. Protein: CASSLGLQGRIAGELFF.

The chain has TRBV5-1 and TRBJ2-1; 13 nucleotides line up with TRBD2. Losses at the gene ends were 0 bases for V and 4 bases for J; bases not matched to a gene: 13. The CDR3 is 20 residues long. The germline CDR1 and CDR2 sequences are SGHRS and YFSETQ. CDR3 in DNA: TGCGCCAGCAGCTTGGGTTGGACTAGCGGGGGATATACACGTTACAATGAGCAGTTCTTC. As protein: CASSLGWTSGGYTRYNEQFF.